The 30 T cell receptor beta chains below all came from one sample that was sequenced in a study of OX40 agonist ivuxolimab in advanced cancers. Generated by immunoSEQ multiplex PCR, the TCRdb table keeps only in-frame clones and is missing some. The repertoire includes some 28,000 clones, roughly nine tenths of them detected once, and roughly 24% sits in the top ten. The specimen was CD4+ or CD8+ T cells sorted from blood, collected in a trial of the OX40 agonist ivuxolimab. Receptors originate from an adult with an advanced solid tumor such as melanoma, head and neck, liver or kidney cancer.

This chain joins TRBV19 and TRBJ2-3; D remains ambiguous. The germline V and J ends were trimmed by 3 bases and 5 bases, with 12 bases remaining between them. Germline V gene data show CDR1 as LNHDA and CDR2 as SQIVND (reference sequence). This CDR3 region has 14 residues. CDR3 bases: TGTGCCAGTAGTATTCGTGCCTTTGGAGATACGCAGTATTTT. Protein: CASSIRAFGDTQYF.

CDR3 DNA: TGTGCCAGCAGCCACCGAGGACTAGCGGGGTACGAGCAGTACTTC. This sequence encodes CASSHRGLAGYEQYF. This chain links TRBV5-4 with TRBJ2-7; 12 bases agree with TRBD2. Unmatched junction bases numbered 6, after V lost 4 bases and J lost 4 bases. Germline V CDR1 and CDR2: SGHNT, YYREEE (reference sequence). There are 15 residues in the CDR3. Full variable domain (remainder filled in from reference TRBV5-4 and TRBJ2-7): ETGVTQSPTHLIKTRGQQVTLRCSSQSGHNTVSWYQQALGQGPQFIFQYYREEENGRGNFPPRFSGLQFPNYSSELNVNALELDDSALYLCASSHRGLAGYEQYFGPGTRLTVT.

Here the CDR3 DNA reads TGTGCCAGCAGCCACAGGCGCCTCTCCTACAATGAGCAGTTCTTC. Translated: CASSHRRLSYNEQFF. The rearrangement joins TRBV7-6 to TRBJ2-1; D is possibly TRBD1 (5 bases). Germline V gene data show CDR1 as SGHVS and CDR2 as FNYEAQ. The CDR3 has 15 amino acids. With 5 bases removed from V and 0 bases from J, the gap between germline ends came to 11 bases.

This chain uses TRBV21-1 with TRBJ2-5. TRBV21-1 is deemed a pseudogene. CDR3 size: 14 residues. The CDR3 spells CASSKEGNQETQYF. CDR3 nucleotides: TGTGCCAGCAGCAAAGAGGGAAACCAAGAGACCCAGTACTTC.

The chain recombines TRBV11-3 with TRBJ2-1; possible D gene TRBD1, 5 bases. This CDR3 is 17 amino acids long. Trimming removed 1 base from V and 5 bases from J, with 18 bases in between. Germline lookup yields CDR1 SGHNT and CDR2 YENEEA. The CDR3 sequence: CASSLVSSRAVNNEQFF. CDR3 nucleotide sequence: TGTGCCAGCAGCTTAGTTTCCTCCAGGGCGGTTAACAATGAGCAGTTCTTC.

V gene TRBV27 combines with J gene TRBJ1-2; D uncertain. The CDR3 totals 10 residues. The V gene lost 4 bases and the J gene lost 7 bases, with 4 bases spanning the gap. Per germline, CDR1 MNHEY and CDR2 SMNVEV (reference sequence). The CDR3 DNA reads TGTGCCAGCAGTTATAGTGGCTACACCTTC. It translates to CASSYSGYTF.

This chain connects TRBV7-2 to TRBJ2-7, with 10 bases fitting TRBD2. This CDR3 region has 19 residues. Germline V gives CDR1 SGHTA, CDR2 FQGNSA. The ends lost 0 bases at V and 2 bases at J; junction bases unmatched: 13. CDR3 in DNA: TGTGCCAGCAGCTTAGCTTTTGCTAGCGGGAGTTTACCTCCCTACGAGCAGTACTTC. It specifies CASSLAFASGSLPPYEQYF.

This CDR3 reads CASNYRGNTEAFF. The CDR3, as DNA: TGTGCCAGCAACTACAGGGGGAACACTGAAGCTTTCTTT. J is TRBJ1-1 and V is TRBV27, with 7 bases identical to TRBD1. Germline values: CDR1 MNHEY, CDR2 SMNVEV (reference sequence). J lost 1 base, V lost 7 bases, and 3 bases had no gene match. The CDR3 contains 13 residues.

CDR3 protein: CSVEDPEQPYEQYF. The CDR3 nucleotides read TGCAGCGTTGAAGATCCGGAACAGCCCTACGAGCAGTACTTC. This chain connects TRBV29-1 to TRBJ2-7; D remains ambiguous. CDR3 length equals 14 residues. V shed 0 bases and J shed 2 bases, with 11 bases lying between them. Per the germline V gene, CDR1 is SQVTM and CDR2 is ANQGSEA.

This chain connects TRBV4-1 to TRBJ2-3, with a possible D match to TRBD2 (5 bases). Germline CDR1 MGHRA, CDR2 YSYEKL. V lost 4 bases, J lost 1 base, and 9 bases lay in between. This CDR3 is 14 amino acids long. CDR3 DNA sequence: TGCGCCAGCAGCCGTGGACTGGGCACAGATACGCAGTATTTT. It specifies CASSRGLGTDTQYF.

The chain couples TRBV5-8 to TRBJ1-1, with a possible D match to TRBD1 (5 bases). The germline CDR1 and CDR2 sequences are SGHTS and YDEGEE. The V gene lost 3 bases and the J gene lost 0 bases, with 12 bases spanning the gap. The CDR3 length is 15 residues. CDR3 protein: CASSYETAMNTEAFF. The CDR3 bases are TGTGCCAGCAGCTATGAGACAGCTATGAACACTGAAGCTTTCTTT.

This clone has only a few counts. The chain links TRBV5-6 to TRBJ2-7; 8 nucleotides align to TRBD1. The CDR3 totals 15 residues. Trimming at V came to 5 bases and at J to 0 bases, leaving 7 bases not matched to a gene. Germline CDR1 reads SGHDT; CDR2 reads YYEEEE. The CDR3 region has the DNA TGTGCCAGCAGGGCCACAGGGGGATTCTCCTACGAGCAGTACTTC. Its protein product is CASRATGGFSYEQYF.

CDR3 in amino acids: CASSLGRLGNTEAFF. The CDR3 DNA reads TGTGCCAGCAGCTTAGGGCGGTTAGGGAACACTGAAGCTTTCTTT. The chain uses TRBV11-1 and TRBJ1-1; no reliable D call. The V end lost 1 base, the J end lost 1 base, and 10 bases lay between the germline ends. The CDR3 runs 15 residues. Germline V gene sequence: CDR1 SGHAT, CDR2 FQDESV (reference sequence).

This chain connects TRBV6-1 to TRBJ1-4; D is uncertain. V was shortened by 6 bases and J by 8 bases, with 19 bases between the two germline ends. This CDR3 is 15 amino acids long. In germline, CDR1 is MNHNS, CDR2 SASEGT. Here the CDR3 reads CASSPGPITFEKLFF. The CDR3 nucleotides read TGTGCCAGCAGCCCCGGACCTATTACCTTCGAAAAACTGTTTTTT.

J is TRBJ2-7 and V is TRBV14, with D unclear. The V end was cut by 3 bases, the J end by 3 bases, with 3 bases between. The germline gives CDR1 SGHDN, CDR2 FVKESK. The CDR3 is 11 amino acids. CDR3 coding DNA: TGTGCCAGCAGCCAGAACTACGAGCAGTACTTC. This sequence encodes CASSQNYEQYF.

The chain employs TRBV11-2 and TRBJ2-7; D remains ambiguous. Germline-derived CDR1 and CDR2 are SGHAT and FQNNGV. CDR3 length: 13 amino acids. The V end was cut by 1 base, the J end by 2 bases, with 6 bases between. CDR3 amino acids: CASSLGVTYEQYF. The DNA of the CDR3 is TGTGCCAGCAGCTTAGGCGTTACCTACGAGCAGTACTTC.

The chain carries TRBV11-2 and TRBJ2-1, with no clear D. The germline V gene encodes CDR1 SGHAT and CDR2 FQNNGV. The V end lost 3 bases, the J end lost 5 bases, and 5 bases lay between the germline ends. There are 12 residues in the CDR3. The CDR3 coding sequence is TGTGCCAGCAGCTTGGAGCACAATGAGCAGTTCTTC. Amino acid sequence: CASSLEHNEQFF.

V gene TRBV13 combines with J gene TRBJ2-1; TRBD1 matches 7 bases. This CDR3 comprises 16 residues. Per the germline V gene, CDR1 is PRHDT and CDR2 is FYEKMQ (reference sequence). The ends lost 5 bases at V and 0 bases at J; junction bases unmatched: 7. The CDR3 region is CASSVTGQSSYNEQFF. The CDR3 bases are TGTGCCAGCAGCGTCACGGGACAGTCCTCCTACAATGAGCAGTTCTTC.

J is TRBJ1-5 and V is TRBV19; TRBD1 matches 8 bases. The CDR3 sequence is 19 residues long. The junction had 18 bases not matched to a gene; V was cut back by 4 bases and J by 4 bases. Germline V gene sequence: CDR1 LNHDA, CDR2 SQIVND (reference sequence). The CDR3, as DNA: TGTGCCAGTAGTACACACAACACCGACAGGGGAACAAGTAATCAGCCCCAGCATTTT. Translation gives CASSTHNTDRGTSNQPQHF.

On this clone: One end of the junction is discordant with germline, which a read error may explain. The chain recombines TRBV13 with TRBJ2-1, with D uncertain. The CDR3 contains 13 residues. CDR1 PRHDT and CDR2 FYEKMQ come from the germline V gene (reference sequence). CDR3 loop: CASSQDFYNEQFF. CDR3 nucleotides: TGCGCCAGCAGCCAAGACTTCTACAATGAGCAGTTCTTC.

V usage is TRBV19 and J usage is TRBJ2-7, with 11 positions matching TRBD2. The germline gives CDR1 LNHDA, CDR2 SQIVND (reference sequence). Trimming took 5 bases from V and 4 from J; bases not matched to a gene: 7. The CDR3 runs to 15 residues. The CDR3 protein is CASSVTSGSEYEQYF. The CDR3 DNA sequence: TGTGCCAGTAGTGTTACTAGCGGGAGCGAATACGAGCAGTACTTC.

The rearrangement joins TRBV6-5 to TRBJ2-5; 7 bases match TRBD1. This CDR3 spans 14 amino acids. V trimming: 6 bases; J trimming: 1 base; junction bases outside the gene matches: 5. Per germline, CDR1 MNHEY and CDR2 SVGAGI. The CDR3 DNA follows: TGTGCCAGCAGGGCAGGGACAGCCCAAGAGACCCAGTACTTC. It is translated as CASRAGTAQETQYF.

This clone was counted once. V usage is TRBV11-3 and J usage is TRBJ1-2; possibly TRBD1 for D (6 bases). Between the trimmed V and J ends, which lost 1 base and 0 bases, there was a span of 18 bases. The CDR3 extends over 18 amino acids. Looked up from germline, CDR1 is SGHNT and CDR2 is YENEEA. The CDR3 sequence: CASSLAVSPGTTNYGYTF. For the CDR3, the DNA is TGTGCCAGCAGCTTAGCCGTTAGTCCCGGGACAACTAACTATGGCTACACCTTC.

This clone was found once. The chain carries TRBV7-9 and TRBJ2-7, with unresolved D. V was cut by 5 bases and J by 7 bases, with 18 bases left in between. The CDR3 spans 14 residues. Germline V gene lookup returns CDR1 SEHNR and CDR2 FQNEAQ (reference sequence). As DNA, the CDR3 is TGTGCCAGCAGCCCCTCGAACTTCAGGTGGGAGCAGTACTTC. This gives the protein CASSPSNFRWEQYF. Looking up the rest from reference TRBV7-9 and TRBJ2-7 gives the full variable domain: DTGVSQNPRHKITKRGQNVTFRCDPISEHNRLYWYRQTLGQGPEFLTYFQNEAQLEKSRLLSDRFSAERPKGSFSTLEIQRTEQGDSAMYLCASSPSNFRWEQYFGPGTRLTVT.

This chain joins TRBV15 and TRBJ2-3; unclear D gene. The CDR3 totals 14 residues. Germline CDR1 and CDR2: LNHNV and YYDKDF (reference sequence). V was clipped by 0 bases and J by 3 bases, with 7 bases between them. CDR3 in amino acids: CATSRDQVTDTQYF. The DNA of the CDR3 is TGTGCCACCAGCAGAGACCAGGTGACAGATACGCAGTATTTT.

The CDR3 bases are TGTGCCAGCTCACCTGAAGGTGGCCAGAGGACTAGCCTAGACTACGAGCAGTACTTC. As protein: CASSPEGGQRTSLDYEQYF. The rearrangement joins TRBV18 to TRBJ2-7; 8 bases line up with TRBD2. The CDR3 extends over 19 amino acids. CDR1 and CDR2 (germline): KGHSH, LQKENI. V gave up 3 bases and J gave up 3 bases; unmatched junction bases: 19.

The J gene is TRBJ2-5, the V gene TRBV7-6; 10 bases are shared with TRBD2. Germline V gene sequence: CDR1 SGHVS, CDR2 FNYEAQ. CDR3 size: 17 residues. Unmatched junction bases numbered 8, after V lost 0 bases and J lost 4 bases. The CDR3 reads CASSLARLAGDPETQYF. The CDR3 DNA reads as TGTGCCAGCAGCTTAGCTCGGCTAGCGGGAGACCCAGAGACCCAGTACTTC. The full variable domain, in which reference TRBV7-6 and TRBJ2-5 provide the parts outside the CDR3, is GAGVSQSPRYKVTKRGQDVALRCDPISGHVSLYWYRQALGQGPEFLTYFNYEAQQDKSGLPNDRFSAERPEGSISTLTIQRTEQRDSAMYRCASSLARLAGDPETQYFGPGTRLLVL.

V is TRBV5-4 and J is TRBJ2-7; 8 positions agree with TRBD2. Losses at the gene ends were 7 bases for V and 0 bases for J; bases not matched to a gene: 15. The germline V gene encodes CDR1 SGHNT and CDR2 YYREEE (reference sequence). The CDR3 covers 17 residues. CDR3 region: CASGPREASGNSYEQYF. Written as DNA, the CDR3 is TGTGCCAGCGGCCCGCGGGAGGCTAGCGGAAACTCCTACGAGCAGTACTTC.

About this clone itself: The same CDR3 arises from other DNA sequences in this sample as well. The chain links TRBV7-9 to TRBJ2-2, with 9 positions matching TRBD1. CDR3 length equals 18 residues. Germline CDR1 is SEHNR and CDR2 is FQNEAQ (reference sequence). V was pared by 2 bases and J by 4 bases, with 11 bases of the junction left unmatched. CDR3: CASSLSVLGQGSTGELFF. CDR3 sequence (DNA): TGTGCCAGCAGCTTATCGGTTTTGGGACAGGGATCCACCGGGGAGCTGTTTTTT. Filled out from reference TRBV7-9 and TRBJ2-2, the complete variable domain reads DTGVSQNPRHKITKRGQNVTFRCDPISEHNRLYWYRQTLGQGPEFLTYFQNEAQLEKSRLLSDRFSAERPKGSFSTLEIQRTEQGDSAMYLCASSLSVLGQGSTGELFFGEGSRLTVL.

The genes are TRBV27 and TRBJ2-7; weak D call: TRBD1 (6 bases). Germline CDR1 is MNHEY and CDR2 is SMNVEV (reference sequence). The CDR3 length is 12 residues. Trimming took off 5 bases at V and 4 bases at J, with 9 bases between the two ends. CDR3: CASSVQGYEQYF. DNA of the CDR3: TGTGCCAGCAGTGTACAGGGTTACGAGCAGTACTTC.